This T cell receptor (beta chain) was sequenced for a study of identical twins. Healthy Caucasian individuals made up all the donors. The CDR3 is 14 residues long. V was trimmed by 2 bases and J by 3 bases, leaving 12 bases between them. Germline CDR1 is SGHRS and CDR2 is YFSETQ. One entry per CDR3 protein results from TCRdb running MiXCR on the 5' RACE reads. Of under 800,000 distinct CDR3 sequences in the sample, 21% were seen once. These data were also filed under a second study, of T cells expressing NK-cell markers. Per that study: TCR beta repertoires came from sorted CD3+CD56+NKG2C+, CD3+CD56+NKG2C- and CD3+CD56-NKG2C+ T cells. Clones of NKG2C+ T cells that had expanded were of unclear HCMV specificity.

The origin of this receptor is a woman younger than 35 in good health. Input material: PBMCs. The V gene is TRBV5-1, the J gene TRBJ2-7, with D maybe TRBD1 (6 bases). The CDR3 here is CASSFVTGNYEQYF. Here the CDR3 DNA reads TGCGCCAGCAGCTTCGTTACAGGGAACTACGAGCAGTACTTC.